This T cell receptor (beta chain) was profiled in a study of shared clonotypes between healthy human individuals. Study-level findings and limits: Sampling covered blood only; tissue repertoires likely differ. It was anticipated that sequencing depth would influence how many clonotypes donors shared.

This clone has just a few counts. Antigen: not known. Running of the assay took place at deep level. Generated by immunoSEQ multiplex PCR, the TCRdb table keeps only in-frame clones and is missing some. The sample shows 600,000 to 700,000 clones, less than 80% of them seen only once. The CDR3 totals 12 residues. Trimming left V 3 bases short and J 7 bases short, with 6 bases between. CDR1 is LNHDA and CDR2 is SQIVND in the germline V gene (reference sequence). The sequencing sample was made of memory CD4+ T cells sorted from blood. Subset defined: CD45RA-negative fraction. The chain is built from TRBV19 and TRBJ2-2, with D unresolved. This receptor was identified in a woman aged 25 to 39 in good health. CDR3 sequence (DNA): TGTGCCAGTAGTATTTCGGTCGGGGAGCTGTTTTTT. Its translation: CASSISVGELFF.